The clone carrying this T cell receptor (beta chain) was recorded many times. Antigen unknown. The sample belongs to a study of blood T cells in healthy people across ages. General observations from the study: A greater number of naive CD4+ cells and higher diversity distinguished long-lived donors from aged donors.

A second PCR of 7 to 11 cycles used a sample-barcoded 5' primer and a J-beta primer mix. MiXCR, run by TCRdb on the 5' RACE reads, gives a single entry per CDR3 protein. The sample consists of about 1.6 million distinct CDR3 sequences, about 31% of them appearing once. The CDR3 covers 14 residues. The V end lost 4 bases, the J end lost 4 bases, and 13 bases lay between the germline ends. The source material was blood. This TCR derives from a young woman in good health. The rearrangement uses TRBV12-3 or TRBV12-4 and TRBJ2-5; perhaps D is TRBD1 or TRBD2 (5 bases each). CDR3 sequence reads: CASSSETGLETQYF. Written as DNA, the CDR3 is TGTGCCAGCAGTTCAGAGACGGGGCTAGAGACCCAGTACTTC.